Listed here are 18 T cell receptor beta chains from one sample, sequenced in a study of T cell clonotyping in hematopoietic cell transplantation. Described time point: recipient sample about 28 days before transplant, after cytoreduction. Sequencing was performed with immunoSEQ multiplex PCR; in TCRdb, only in-frame clones are kept and a portion is missing. The sample contains more than 25,000 clones, around 70% of which appear only once. The sequencing used peripheral blood mononuclear cells, collected before stem cell transplant. These receptors were taken from a man aged 50 or older with myelodysplastic syndrome. Some clones in this sample may be carry-over from other donors' samples.

This clone appeared a few times. This chain uses TRBV7-9 with TRBJ1-2; no clear D gene. V was trimmed by 0 bases and J by 1 base, leaving 12 bases between them. CDR1 SEHNR and CDR2 FQNEAQ come from the germline V gene (reference sequence). The CDR3 consists of 16 residues. The CDR3 DNA sequence: TGTGCCAGCAGCTTAGCGCCAGAGGATCTTAACTATGGCTACACCTTC. Translation gives CASSLAPEDLNYGYTF.

The rearrangement uses TRBV28 and TRBJ2-7, with a possible D match to TRBD2 (6 bases). The ends were cut back, 8 bases at V and 2 bases at J, with 19 bases in the middle. Germline-derived CDR1 and CDR2 are MDHEN and SYDVKM. The CDR3 sequence is 15 residues long. This CDR3 is CASSRDGGSPYEQYF. CDR3 in DNA: TGTGCCAGCTCGCGGGATGGAGGGAGTCCCTACGAGCAGTACTTC.

The rearrangement uses TRBV28 and TRBJ2-4; TRBD1 matches 11 bases. From germline, CDR1 is MDHEN and CDR2 SYDVKM. J lost 0 bases, V lost 1 base, and 5 bases had no gene match. The CDR3 contains 18 residues. The CDR3 spells CASSLYGQGALAKNIQYF. DNA of the CDR3: TGTGCCAGCAGTTTATACGGACAGGGGGCTTTAGCCAAAAACATTCAGTACTTC.

This chain uses TRBV6-5 with TRBJ1-2, with TRBD1 matching over 8 bases. The CDR3 length is 15 residues. Germline CDR1 is MNHEY and CDR2 is SVGAGI. Trimming cost V 2 bases and J 3 bases; bases outside gene matches: 5. The CDR3 coding sequence is TGTGCCAGCAGTTACGGACAGGGTGGTCACTATGGCTACACCTTC. This codes for CASSYGQGGHYGYTF.

The chain links TRBV6-1 to TRBJ2-7; D gene unclear. The CDR3 totals 12 residues. V was trimmed by 3 bases and J by 6 bases, leaving 9 bases between them. CDR1 and CDR2 (germline): MNHNS, SASEGT. The CDR3 DNA reads as TGTGCCAGCAGTGAGGGCCCTACCGAGCAGTACTTC. Encoded protein: CASSEGPTEQYF.

J is TRBJ2-7 and V is TRBV25-1; 7 nucleotides agree with TRBD2. V was clipped by 4 bases and J by 7 bases; unmatched bases: 10. Looked up from germline, CDR1 is MGHDK and CDR2 is SYGVNS. This CDR3 is 14 amino acids long. The CDR3 sequence is CASSGRLLRGEQYF. CDR3 DNA sequence: TGTGCCAGCAGTGGCAGATTACTGCGGGGGGAGCAGTACTTC.

The chain links TRBV9 to TRBJ2-7; D may be TRBD1 (6 bases). This CDR3 comprises 14 residues. Trimming shortened V by 4 bases and J by 1 base, and 12 bases separated the two germline ends. Germline-derived CDR1 and CDR2 are SGDLS and YYNGEE. The CDR3: CASSPTGNSYEQYF. CDR3 DNA: TGTGCCAGCAGCCCCACAGGGAATTCCTACGAGCAGTACTTC.

The chain employs TRBV19 and TRBJ1-1; no clear D gene. This CDR3 contains 16 residues. CDR1 and CDR2 from the germline V gene are LNHDA and SQIVND (reference sequence). V lost 4 bases, J lost 2 bases, and 17 bases lay in between. The CDR3 nucleotides read TGTGCCAGTAGTAATTCGCAGTTAGGGAGTAACACTGAAGCTTTCTTT. Translation: CASSNSQLGSNTEAFF.

The chain uses TRBV28 and TRBJ2-5; no clear D gene. The CDR3 runs 13 residues. The V and J ends lost 3 bases and 5 bases respectively, with 10 bases between them. Germline lookup yields CDR1 MDHEN and CDR2 SYDVKM. CDR3 loop: CASSFLRRETQYF. The CDR3 DNA is TGTGCCAGCAGTTTCTTAAGGCGGGAGACCCAGTACTTC.

The chain combines TRBV30 with TRBJ1-6; 7 positions agree with TRBD1. The CDR3 consists of 14 residues. CDR1 GTSNPN and CDR2 SVGIG come from the germline V gene (reference sequence). With 4 bases clipped from V and 3 bases from J, the junction kept 3 bases outside the gene matches. DNA for the CDR3: TGTGCCTGGACCAGGGACAGCTATAATTCACCCCTCCACTTT. Its translation: CAWTRDSYNSPLHF.

The chain uses TRBV7-2 and TRBJ1-1, with unresolved D. From germline, CDR1 is SGHTA and CDR2 FQGNSA. V was pared by 5 bases and J by 2 bases, with 3 bases between. The CDR3 contains 11 residues. CDR3 DNA: TGTGCCAGCAGCGGCAACACTGAAGCTTTCTTT. Translating gives CASSGNTEAFF.

By share, this clone ranks as medium-sized. The chain recombines TRBV7-9 with TRBJ1-2; 8 bases are a match to TRBD1. The CDR3 loop spans 15 amino acids. The germline gives CDR1 SEHNR, CDR2 FQNEAQ (reference sequence). After removal of 4 bases from V and 7 bases from J, the junction contained 11 bases not matched to a gene. As DNA, the CDR3 is TGTGCCAGCAGCTCTGCAGACGACAGGGGTAGTGGCTACACCTTC. This codes for CASSSADDRGSGYTF.

This rearrangement joins TRBV7-2 to TRBJ1-5; D call uncertain. Between the trimmed V and J ends, which lost 4 bases and 2 bases, there was a span of 12 bases. The CDR3 is 15 amino acids. Germline values: CDR1 SGHTA, CDR2 FQGNSA. CDR3 protein: CASSSVGLGNQPQHF. The CDR3, as DNA: TGTGCCAGCAGCTCTGTGGGGTTAGGCAATCAGCCCCAGCATTTT.

This clone was counted between two and nine times. The DNA for the CDR3 is TGTGCCAGTAGTATCGACAGGGGAGGTGAAGCTTTCTTT. It specifies CASSIDRGGEAFF. The chain couples TRBV19 to TRBJ1-1, with TRBD1 matching 8 bases. CDR1 is LNHDA and CDR2 is SQIVND in the germline V gene (reference sequence). J was trimmed by 7 bases and V by 3 bases; bases with no gene match: 4. This CDR3 comprises 13 residues. The complete variable domain, with remaining parts taken from reference TRBV19 and TRBJ1-1, reads DGGITQSPKYLFRKEGQNVTLSCEQNLNHDAMYWYRQDPGQGLRLIYYSQIVNDFQKGDIAEGYSVSREKKESFPLTVTSAQKNPTAFYLCASSIDRGGEAFFGQGTRLTVV.

This clone was seen only a few times. The chain links TRBV5-1 to TRBJ2-7, with TRBD1 identical over 8 bases. In germline, CDR1 is SGHRS, CDR2 YFSETQ. The V gene end was trimmed by 0 bases and the J gene end by 3 bases; junction bases not matched to a gene: 5. This CDR3 is built from 15 residues. CDR3 protein: CASSLGGQVNYEQYF. The CDR3 DNA follows: TGCGCCAGCAGCTTGGGGGGACAGGTAAACTACGAGCAGTACTTC.

A few counts support this clone. This sequence joins TRBV30 and TRBJ2-7; 14 positions agree with TRBD2. The CDR3 runs 13 residues. Germline-derived CDR1 and CDR2 are GTSNPN and SVGIG (reference sequence). V lost 7 bases to trimming and J lost 6 bases; unmatched junction nucleotides: 5. Written as DNA, the CDR3 is TGTGCCTTTGGGACTAGCGGGAGCGGCGAGCAGTACTTC. This encodes CAFGTSGSGEQYF.

V is TRBV7-2 and J is TRBJ2-7, with TRBD1 matching 10 bases. CDR3 length: 15 residues. V shed 1 base, J shed 3 bases, and the junction held 3 bases outside the gene matches. From germline, CDR1 is SGHTA and CDR2 FQGNSA. The DNA for the CDR3 is TGTGCCAGCAGCTTAGGGCGGGACAGGGGCTACGAGCAGTACTTC. Translation: CASSLGRDRGYEQYF.

The V and J genes are TRBV30 and TRBJ2-6, with a tentative D call TRBD2 (5 bases). Germline CDR1 GTSNPN, CDR2 SVGIG (reference sequence). The CDR3 extends over 15 amino acids. Between the trimmed V and J ends, which lost 2 bases and 4 bases, there was a span of 12 bases. CDR3 amino acids: CAWSSDPGGANVLTF. The CDR3 bases are TGTGCCTGGAGTTCTGATCCGGGGGGGGCCAACGTCCTGACTTTC. The whole variable domain, filled in from reference TRBV30 and TRBJ2-6, reads SQTIHQWPATLVQPVGSPLSLECTVEGTSNPNLYWYRQAAGRGLQLLFYSVGIGQISSEVPQNLSASRPQDRQFILSSKKLLLSDSGFYLCAWSSDPGGANVLTFGAGSRLTVL.